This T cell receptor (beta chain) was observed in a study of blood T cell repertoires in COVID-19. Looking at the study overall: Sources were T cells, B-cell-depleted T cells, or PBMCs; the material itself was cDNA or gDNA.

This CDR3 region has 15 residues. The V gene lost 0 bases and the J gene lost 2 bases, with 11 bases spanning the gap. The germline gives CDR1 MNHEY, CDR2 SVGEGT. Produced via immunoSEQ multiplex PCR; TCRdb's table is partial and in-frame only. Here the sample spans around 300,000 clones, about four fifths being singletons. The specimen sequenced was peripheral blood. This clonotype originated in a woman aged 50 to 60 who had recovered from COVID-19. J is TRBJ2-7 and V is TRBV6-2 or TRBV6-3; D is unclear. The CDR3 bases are TGTGCCAGCAGTTACTCTGCCGACAACCCCTACGAGCAGTACTTC. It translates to CASSYSADNPYEQYF.